This passage covers 19 T cell receptor beta chains from one sample sequenced in a study of siplizumab effects on memory and regulatory T cells. Clones were sequenced by immunoSEQ multiplex PCR, and TCRdb holds only the in-frame ones, with some missing. Altogether tens of thousands of clones are present, approximately 84% being singletons, with the ten largest covering approximately 0.3%. The sample taken for sequencing was naive CD8+ T cells sorted from blood. The receptors shown here come from a human donor in good health.

This clone has just one count. This chain joins TRBV5-4 and TRBJ1-3; D might be TRBD1 (6 bases). Germline loops: CDR1 SGHNT, CDR2 YYREEE (reference sequence). The germline V and J ends were trimmed by 0 bases and 1 base, with 11 bases remaining between them. The CDR3 extends over 16 amino acids. The CDR3 is CASSLAFTGSGNTIYF. CDR3 DNA: TGTGCCAGCAGCTTGGCATTTACAGGGTCTGGAAACACCATATATTTT.

The J gene is TRBJ2-3, the V gene TRBV27; TRBD1 might be the D (5 bases). There are 16 residues in the CDR3. V lost 6 bases, J lost 3 bases, and 19 bases lay in between. Germline V gene lookup returns CDR1 MNHEY and CDR2 SMNVEV (reference sequence). The CDR3 is CASSLYGAGWTDTQYF. The CDR3 nucleotides are TGTGCCAGCAGCCTTTATGGGGCAGGGTGGACAGATACGCAGTATTTT.

Written as DNA, the CDR3 is TGTGCCACCAGCAGAGATTCGTACAGCGGGAAGTACGAGCAGTACTTC. This gives the protein CATSRDSYSGKYEQYF. The chain recombines TRBV15 with TRBJ2-5; 7 bases fit TRBD2. The tail of the sequence fits TRBJ2-7 better, so the J call may be wrong. The CDR3 sequence is 16 residues long. Germline assignment: CDR1 LNHNV and CDR2 YYDKDF (reference sequence).

The rearrangement links TRBV10-3 to TRBJ2-2; 7 bases line up with TRBD1. The CDR3 consists of 15 residues. Germline V gives CDR1 ENHRY, CDR2 SYGVKD. Unmatched junction bases numbered 15, after V lost 10 bases and J lost 7 bases. The CDR3 protein is CATSSVSQGSGELFF. The CDR3 bases are TGTGCCACCTCATCAGTTTCACAGGGGAGCGGGGAGCTGTTTTTT.

The CDR3 sequence: CASSDSSASLRAHLIYGYTF. Written as DNA, the CDR3 is TGTGCCAGCAGTGATTCTTCCGCCTCTCTGAGGGCGCACCTAATCTATGGCTACACCTTC. The rearrangement uses TRBV2 and TRBJ1-2; D is ambiguous. CDR3 length: 20 amino acids. Per germline, CDR1 SNHLY and CDR2 FYNNEI. V was trimmed by 3 bases and J by 4 bases, leaving 30 bases between them.

The chain recombines TRBV7-9 with TRBJ1-5, with a tentative D call TRBD1 (6 bases). Germline V lookup: CDR1 SEHNR, CDR2 FQNEAQ (reference sequence). This CDR3 has 16 residues. V was trimmed by 5 bases and J by 2 bases, leaving 16 bases between them. CDR3 bases: TGTGCCAGCAGCAGGGGGGACACTGGGGGCAATCAGCCCCAGCATTTT. Protein: CASSRGDTGGNQPQHF. Combining the CDR3 with reference TRBV7-9 and TRBJ1-5 gives the whole variable domain DTGVSQNPRHKITKRGQNVTFRCDPISEHNRLYWYRQTLGQGPEFLTYFQNEAQLEKSRLLSDRFSAERPKGSFSTLEIQRTEQGDSAMYLCASSRGDTGGNQPQHFGDGTRLSIL.

The chain has TRBV5-8 and TRBJ2-1; D is perhaps TRBD2 (6 bases). CDR1 SGHTS and CDR2 YDEGEE come from the germline V gene. V shed 3 bases and J shed 11 bases, with 21 bases lying between them. The CDR3 totals 15 residues. The CDR3 DNA is TGTGCCAGCAGCTGGAACCGGGACTCACTCGGGAAGCAGTTCTTC. Amino acid sequence: CASSWNRDSLGKQFF.

This chain joins TRBV27 and TRBJ1-2; D gene uncertain. The CDR3 loop spans 14 amino acids. Trimming stripped 5 bases from V and 5 bases from J, with 15 bases between. The germline V gene encodes CDR1 MNHEY and CDR2 SMNVEV (reference sequence). The CDR3 sequence: CASSPPGSPYGYTF. CDR3 nucleotide sequence: TGTGCCAGCAGTCCCCCGGGGAGCCCTTATGGCTACACCTTC.

This clone was seen just once. V is TRBV11-2 and J is TRBJ1-1, with 9 bases that match TRBD1. After removal of 4 bases from V and 5 bases from J, the junction contained 5 bases not matched to a gene. Per the germline V gene, CDR1 is SGHAT and CDR2 is FQNNGV. The CDR3 runs 14 residues. The CDR3 loop is CASSWNRGLTEAFF. In DNA form, the CDR3 reads TGTGCCAGCAGCTGGAACAGGGGGCTTACTGAAGCTTTCTTT. The full variable domain, rest sourced from reference TRBV11-2 and TRBJ1-1, is EAGVAQSPRYKIIEKRQSVAFWCNPISGHATLYWYQQILGQGPKLLIQFQNNGVVDDSQLPKDRFSAERLKGVDSTLKIQPAKLEDSAVYLCASSWNRGLTEAFFGQGTRLTVV.

This rearrangement joins TRBV7-3 to TRBJ2-5; tentative D call: TRBD2 (7 bases). From germline, CDR1 is SGHTA and CDR2 FQGTGA. The CDR3 has 15 amino acids. V was clipped by 1 base and J by 2 bases, with 11 bases between them. For the CDR3, the DNA is TGTGCCAGCAGCTTAATCGGGGGGCAGCAAGAGACCCAGTACTTC. This gives the protein CASSLIGGQQETQYF.

This chain joins TRBV6-1 and TRBJ2-1; 9 nucleotides agree with TRBD2. The ends lost 1 base at V and 5 bases at J; junction bases unmatched: 6. The CDR3 is 16 residues long. Germline V gene lookup returns CDR1 MNHNS and CDR2 SASEGT. The CDR3 region has the DNA TGTGCCAGCAGTGAAGTTGGCGGGGGGGCGAACAATGAGCAGTTCTTC. It encodes CASSEVGGGANNEQFF.

This sequence joins TRBV7-9 and TRBJ2-3; D gene ambiguous. V shed 2 bases and J shed 8 bases, with 8 bases lying between them. Germline V gene sequence: CDR1 SEHNR, CDR2 FQNEAQ (reference sequence). This CDR3 comprises 12 residues. DNA for the CDR3: TGTGCCAGCAGCTTATCTCCGAGTACGCAGTATTTT. Translation: CASSLSPSTQYF.

The chain recombines TRBV4-2 with TRBJ1-1; D ambiguous. This CDR3 has 14 amino acids. CDR1 and CDR2 (germline): LGHNA, YNFKEQ. V lost 1 base to trimming and J lost 2 bases, with 8 bases between them. DNA for the CDR3: TGTGCCAGCAGCCAAGTAGGCCGAAACACTGAAGCTTTCTTT. It encodes CASSQVGRNTEAFF.

This rearrangement joins TRBV7-6 to TRBJ2-1; 7 nucleotides match TRBD1. Trimming cost V 6 bases and J 4 bases; bases outside gene matches: 9. This CDR3 comprises 15 residues. Germline V gene data show CDR1 as SGHVS and CDR2 as FNYEAQ. The CDR3 loop is CASSYSGGSYNEQFF. The DNA of the CDR3 is TGTGCCAGCAGTTATTCAGGGGGTTCATACAATGAGCAGTTCTTC.

The chain couples TRBV27 to TRBJ2-7; TRBD2 agrees at 7 bases. The V segment lost 1 base and the J segment 5 bases; nucleotides outside the gene matches: 2. There are 13 residues in the CDR3. Per germline, CDR1 MNHEY and CDR2 SMNVEV (reference sequence). The CDR3 DNA follows: TGTGCCAGCAGTTTATTGGGGGGGAACGAGCAGTACTTC. Protein: CASSLLGGNEQYF.

The chain joins TRBV6-5 to TRBJ1-2, with 7 bases identical to TRBD1. The germline gives CDR1 MNHEY, CDR2 SVGAGI. Trimming removed 0 bases from V and 6 bases from J; junction bases left unmatched: 10. This CDR3 is built from 16 residues. Here the CDR3 reads CASSYSSVGGLHGYTF. The CDR3 DNA follows: TGTGCCAGCAGTTACTCGAGTGTAGGGGGCTTGCATGGCTACACCTTC.

The chain recombines TRBV4-1 with TRBJ1-1; D is possibly TRBD1 (6 bases). V lost 1 base, J lost 2 bases, and 11 bases lay in between. This CDR3 spans 15 amino acids. CDR1 is MGHRA, CDR2 YSYEKL, per germline. CDR3 bases: TGCGCCAGCAGCCAAGTGCGGGGGCAAAACACTGAAGCTTTCTTT. This sequence encodes CASSQVRGQNTEAFF.

The rearrangement joins TRBV13 to TRBJ1-2; 10 bases are shared with TRBD1. Germline CDR1 and CDR2: PRHDT and FYEKMQ (reference sequence). J gave up 2 bases and V 3 bases, and 6 bases lay outside the gene matches. CDR3 length: 16 residues. The CDR3 spells CASSLFSGQGNYGYTF. CDR3 sequence (DNA): TGTGCCAGCAGCTTGTTCTCGGGACAGGGGAACTATGGCTACACCTTC. Full variable domain (missing parts from reference TRBV13 and TRBJ1-2): AAGVIQSPRHLIKEKRETATLKCYPIPRHDTVYWYQQGPGQDPQFLISFYEKMQSDKGSIPDRFSAQQFSDYHSELNMSSLELGDSALYFCASSLFSGQGNYGYTFGSGTRLTVV.

This rearrangement joins TRBV6-1 to TRBJ2-2; no clear D gene. CDR1 is MNHNS and CDR2 is SASEGT in the germline V gene. The CDR3 totals 13 residues. The V and J ends lost 6 bases and 6 bases respectively, with 11 bases between them. The CDR3 protein is CASRKDRAGELFF. Here the CDR3 DNA reads TGTGCCAGCAGAAAGGACCGCGCCGGGGAGCTGTTTTTT.